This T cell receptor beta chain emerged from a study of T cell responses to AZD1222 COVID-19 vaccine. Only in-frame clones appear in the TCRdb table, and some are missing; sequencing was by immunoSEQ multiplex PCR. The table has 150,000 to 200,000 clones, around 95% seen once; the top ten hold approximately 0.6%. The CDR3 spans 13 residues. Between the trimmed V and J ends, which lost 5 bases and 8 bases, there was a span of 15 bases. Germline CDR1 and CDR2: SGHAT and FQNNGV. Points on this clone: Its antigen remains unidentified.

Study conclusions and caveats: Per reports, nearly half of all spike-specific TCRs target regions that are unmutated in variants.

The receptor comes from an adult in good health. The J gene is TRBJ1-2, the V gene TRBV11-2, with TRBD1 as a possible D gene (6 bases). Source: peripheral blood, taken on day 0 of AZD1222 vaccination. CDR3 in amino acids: CASSGTGFPGYTF. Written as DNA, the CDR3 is TGTGCCAGCAGCGGCACAGGGTTTCCAGGCTACACCTTC.